The next 7 T cell receptor beta chains were all read from a single sample in a study of blood T cell repertoires in COVID-19. The assay was immunoSEQ multiplex PCR, and TCRdb's table has in-frame clones only and misses some. The sample contains some 100,000 clones, approximately 89% of which appear only once. The specimen was peripheral blood. These receptors all come from a man between 45 and 60 years old with acute or convalescent COVID-19.

CDR3 residues: CASSPRQGPGELFF. The CDR3 nucleotides read TGTGCCAGCAGCCCTAGACAGGGGCCCGGGGAGCTGTTTTTT. This chain links TRBV5-4 with TRBJ2-2; 8 bases align to TRBD1. The CDR3 is 14 amino acids. V trimming: 4 bases; J trimming: 6 bases; junction bases outside the gene matches: 5. Germline loops: CDR1 SGHNT, CDR2 YYREEE (reference sequence).

CDR3 in DNA: TGTGCCAGCAGCGCTAGGTGGACAGGGGGCTACGAGCAGTACTTC. The encoded protein is CASSARWTGGYEQYF. The rearrangement uses TRBV7-2 and TRBJ2-7, with 10 bases identical to TRBD1. Germline V gene sequence: CDR1 SGHTA, CDR2 FQGNSA. The CDR3 contains 15 residues. Trimming cost V 5 bases and J 3 bases; bases outside gene matches: 7.

The chain recombines TRBV2 with TRBJ1-1; TRBD1 matches 9 bases. Per the germline V gene, CDR1 is SNHLY and CDR2 is FYNNEI. The CDR3 length is 17 residues. Losses at the gene ends were 5 bases for V and 4 bases for J; bases not matched to a gene: 14. The CDR3 bases are TGTGCCAGCAGTCCGCGTCCCGGGACAGGGAAGGGCACTGAAGCTTTCTTT. Translated, it gives CASSPRPGTGKGTEAFF.

This rearrangement joins TRBV2 to TRBJ2-3; 11 nucleotides line up with TRBD2. CDR3 size: 16 residues. Germline assignment: CDR1 SNHLY and CDR2 FYNNEI. V gave up 5 bases and J gave up 0 bases; unmatched junction bases: 4. The CDR3: CASSIAGGPSTDTQYF. The CDR3, as DNA: TGTGCCAGCAGTATAGCGGGAGGGCCTAGCACAGATACGCAGTATTTT.

J is TRBJ1-2 and V is TRBV5-4, with D possibly matching TRBD1 (5 bases). The germline CDR1 and CDR2 sequences are SGHNT and YYREEE (reference sequence). V was cut by 0 bases and J by 3 bases, with 6 bases left in between. CDR3 length: 13 amino acids. The CDR3 nucleotides read TGTGCCAGCAGCTTGGCCAGGGACTATGGCTACACCTTC. This gives the protein CASSLARDYGYTF.

The J gene is TRBJ1-6, the V gene TRBV7-9; tentatively, D is TRBD1 (6 bases). This CDR3 contains 13 residues. V was cut by 5 bases and J by 7 bases, with 9 bases left in between. Germline V CDR1 and CDR2: SEHNR, FQNEAQ (reference sequence). CDR3 protein: CASSPQGNSPLHF. CDR3 DNA sequence: TGTGCCAGCAGCCCACAGGGAAATTCACCCCTCCACTTT.

The chain joins TRBV30 to TRBJ1-6; TRBD1 aligns across 8 bases. V was clipped by 1 base and J by 7 bases; unmatched bases: 6. The CDR3 extends over 15 amino acids. Germline V gene sequence: CDR1 GTSNPN, CDR2 SVGIG (reference sequence). The CDR3 reads CAWSGQGNRNSPLHF. The DNA for the CDR3 is TGTGCCTGGAGTGGACAGGGGAATCGGAATTCACCCCTCCACTTT.